This T cell receptor beta chain was profiled in a study of T cell changes during pregnancy in multiple sclerosis. Germline loops: CDR1 ENHRY, CDR2 SYGVKD. CDR3 length: 14 amino acids. Losses at the gene ends were 6 bases for V and 5 bases for J; bases not matched to a gene: 9. Profiling relied on immunoSEQ multiplex PCR, and the TCRdb table lists in-frame clones only, not all of them. The sample lists approximately 53,000 clones; roughly 91% were seen once. The rearrangement links TRBV10-3 to TRBJ1-2; 7 positions agree with TRBD1. This clonotype was sampled from a female donor with multiple sclerosis, enrolled in a pregnancy study. The sample consisted of CD4+ T cells from peripheral blood mononuclear cells, taken in the second trimester of pregnancy. In DNA, the CDR3 is TGTGCCATCAGAACCGGGACAGTTACTTATGGCTACACCTTC. This gives the protein CAIRTGTVTYGYTF.